This T cell receptor (beta chain) was sequenced during a study of Tregs in tolerant kidney transplant recipients. Clones were read by immunoSEQ multiplex PCR, and TCRdb kept only the in-frame ones, dropping some. Altogether roughly 99,000 clones are present, under 95% being singletons, with the ten largest covering 0.46%. Whole-study results and caveats: Antigen-driven expansion was suggested because donor-specific Tregs expanded more than all Tregs in tolerant patients. Biological reproducibility was not directly addressed, but technical replication error appeared minimal.

Comment on this clone: What it binds is unknown.

This TCR derives from a human donor who received a combined kidney and bone marrow transplant. The material was CD4+ T cells from blood, obtained before the transplant.

As DNA, the CDR3 is TGTGCTAGTGGTTTGGTAGGATCAGGGATTAGGGAGCTGTTTTTT. Its translation: CASGLVGSGIRELFF. This chain uses TRBV12-5 with TRBJ2-2; D is possibly TRBD1 (5 bases). The ends were cut back, 0 bases at V and 9 bases at J, with 14 bases in the middle. The CDR3 spans 15 residues. Germline assignment: CDR1 LGHNT and CDR2 FRNRAP.